A selection of T cell receptor beta chains follows, all from one sample in a study of blood T cell repertoires in COVID-19. Method: immunoSEQ multiplex PCR; TCRdb's copy keeps in-frame clones and lacks some. The profile shows about 170,000 clones, 84% of them singletons. The sample taken for sequencing was peripheral blood. These receptor sequences come from a woman over 75 with COVID-19, enrolled during active disease. Each CDR3 is given with its conserved first and last residue. Each record gives: CDR3 DNA, CDR3 protein, CDR3 length, V gene, J gene, D gene, clone size. The D gene is left open where the match is weak. Size is omitted from some rows. Given values are once, few, many or a class for expanded clones.

CDR3 DNA: TGTGCCAGCAGTTCCCCGGACAGGAGGGAAGCTTTCTTT
CDR3 protein: CASSSPDRREAFF
CDR3 length: 13
V gene: TRBV28
J gene: TRBJ1-1
D gene: TRBD1
clone size: NA

CDR3 DNA: TGTGCCAGCAGCTCAGGACAGGGGAACACTGAAGCTTTCTTT
CDR3 protein: CASSSGQGNTEAFF
CDR3 length: 14
V gene: TRBV7-2
J gene: TRBJ1-1
D gene: TRBD1
clone size: NA

CDR3 DNA: TGTGCCAGCAATGGACAGGGGGGCACCGGGGAGCTGTTTTTT
CDR3 protein: CASNGQGGTGELFF
CDR3 length: 14
V gene: TRBV2
J gene: TRBJ2-2
D gene: TRBD1
clone size: NA

CDR3 DNA: TGTGCCAGCAGCTTATCGGGCGAGCAGTACTTC
CDR3 protein: CASSLSGEQYF
CDR3 length: 11
V gene: TRBV7-9
J gene: TRBJ2-7
D gene: NA
clone size: once

CDR3 DNA: TGTGCCAGCAGCTCGCTTAGCGGTGAGACCCAGTACTTC
CDR3 protein: CASSSLSGETQYF
CDR3 length: 13
V gene: TRBV7-8
J gene: TRBJ2-5
D gene: NA
clone size: NA

CDR3 DNA: TGTGCCAGCAACCACGGTGGCTACACCTTC
CDR3 protein: CASNHGGYTF
CDR3 length: 10
V gene: TRBV5-4
J gene: TRBJ1-2
D gene: NA
clone size: NA

CDR3 DNA: TGTGCCAGCAGCTTAGTCGGAGGGGGCTCCTACTATGGCTACACCTTC
CDR3 protein: CASSLVGGGSYYGYTF
CDR3 length: 16
V gene: TRBV7-2
J gene: TRBJ1-2
D gene: TRBD1
clone size: NA

CDR3 DNA: TGTGCCTGGAGCGATGGACAGGGGGCAGAGACCCAGTACTTC
CDR3 protein: CAWSDGQGAETQYF
CDR3 length: 14
V gene: TRBV30
J gene: TRBJ2-5
D gene: TRBD1
clone size: NA

CDR3 DNA: TGTGCCAGTAGTAGTCCAGGGGCTGCAGATACGCAGTATTTT
CDR3 protein: CASSSPGAADTQYF
CDR3 length: 14
V gene: TRBV19
J gene: TRBJ2-3
D gene: NA
clone size: NA

CDR3 DNA: TGTGCCAGCTCACCAACAGAGTTGTCCTACAATGAGCAGTTCTTC
CDR3 protein: CASSPTELSYNEQFF
CDR3 length: 15
V gene: TRBV18
J gene: TRBJ2-1
D gene: NA
clone size: few

CDR3 DNA: TGTGCCAGCAGCCGCAACACTCGGGAGAGGGAGACCCAGTACTTC
CDR3 protein: CASSRNTRERETQYF
CDR3 length: 15
V gene: TRBV3-1/TRBV3-2
J gene: TRBJ2-5
D gene: NA
clone size: NA

CDR3 DNA: TGTGCCATCAGTGGAACAGGGAACACTGAAGCTTTCTTT
CDR3 protein: CAISGTGNTEAFF
CDR3 length: 13
V gene: TRBV10-3
J gene: TRBJ1-1
D gene: NA
clone size: once

CDR3 DNA: TGTGCCAGCAGCCGCGGGACAGCCCCTAACTGGGGCTACACCTTC
CDR3 protein: CASSRGTAPNWGYTF
CDR3 length: 15
V gene: TRBV27
J gene: TRBJ1-2
D gene: TRBD1
clone size: NA

CDR3 DNA: TGTGCCACCAGTGATTTTAGACTGACGCAGTATTTT
CDR3 protein: CATSDFRLTQYF
CDR3 length: 12
V gene: TRBV24-1
J gene: TRBJ2-3
D gene: NA
clone size: NA

CDR3 DNA: TGTGCCAGCAGTGGAGTGGCGGGAGGGGGGCAGTACTTC
CDR3 protein: CASSGVAGGGQYF
CDR3 length: 13
V gene: TRBV2
J gene: TRBJ2-7
D gene: TRBD2
clone size: NA

CDR3 DNA: TGTGCCAGCAGCCAGTGGGTGGTGGGGGGAGGCTACACCTTC
CDR3 protein: CASSQWVVGGGYTF
CDR3 length: 14
V gene: TRBV5-4
J gene: TRBJ1-2
D gene: NA
clone size: NA

CDR3 DNA: TGTGCCAGTAGTATAAACACAATCTCCTACGAGCAGTACTTC
CDR3 protein: CASSINTISYEQYF
CDR3 length: 14
V gene: TRBV19
J gene: TRBJ2-7
D gene: NA
clone size: NA

CDR3 DNA: TGCAGGTTCGGGGGAAAAGACAGGGAATCACACGAGCAGTACTTC
CDR3 protein: CRFGGKDRESHEQYF
CDR3 length: 15
V gene: TRBV29-1
J gene: TRBJ2-7
D gene: NA
clone size: NA

CDR3 DNA: TGTGCCAGCAGCAAAGCGGGAGGGGGGACGCAGTATTTT
CDR3 protein: CASSKAGGGTQYF
CDR3 length: 13
V gene: TRBV12-3/TRBV12-4
J gene: TRBJ2-3
D gene: TRBD2
clone size: NA

CDR3 DNA: TGTGCTAGCAGCTATGGGACTAGCGGGGCCTCGGGAGAGACCCAGTACTTC
CDR3 protein: CASSYGTSGASGETQYF
CDR3 length: 17
V gene: TRBV7-7
J gene: TRBJ2-5
D gene: TRBD2
clone size: few

CDR3 DNA: TGTGCCTGGAGTGCCCTGTACCAAGAGACCCAGTACTTC
CDR3 protein: CAWSALYQETQYF
CDR3 length: 13
V gene: TRBV30
J gene: TRBJ2-5
D gene: NA
clone size: NA

CDR3 DNA: TGTGCCAGCAGTTTATCGGTGAGGGTGGGAGGCTACACCTTC
CDR3 protein: CASSLSVRVGGYTF
CDR3 length: 14
V gene: TRBV28
J gene: TRBJ1-2
D gene: NA
clone size: NA

CDR3 DNA: TGTGCCAGCAGTTTAGCGGGGTGGGAGACCCAGTACTTC
CDR3 protein: CASSLAGWETQYF
CDR3 length: 13
V gene: TRBV27
J gene: TRBJ2-5
D gene: NA
clone size: NA

CDR3 DNA: TGCGCCAGCAGCCAAGATGGGACAGGGGGCGTCGATACGCAGTATTTT
CDR3 protein: CASSQDGTGGVDTQYF
CDR3 length: 16
V gene: TRBV4-1
J gene: TRBJ2-3
D gene: TRBD1
clone size: NA

CDR3 DNA: TGTGCCAGCAGTTATAGGACCCGCGGGGAAAAACTGTTTTTT
CDR3 protein: CASSYRTRGEKLFF
CDR3 length: 14
V gene: TRBV2
J gene: TRBJ1-4
D gene: NA
clone size: few

CDR3 DNA: TGTGCCAGCAGGTGGGGACGGGAGAGCTCCTACGAGCAGTACTTC
CDR3 protein: CASRWGRESSYEQYF
CDR3 length: 15
V gene: TRBV27
J gene: TRBJ2-7
D gene: NA
clone size: once

CDR3 DNA: TGTGCCAGCAGTCCCGGATGGACTAGCGGGGGAACAGATACGCAGTATTTT
CDR3 protein: CASSPGWTSGGTDTQYF
CDR3 length: 17
V gene: TRBV7-9
J gene: TRBJ2-3
D gene: TRBD2
clone size: NA

CDR3 DNA: TGTGCCAGTAGTAAGGACAGAGCGGAAGATACGCAGTATTTT
CDR3 protein: CASSKDRAEDTQYF
CDR3 length: 14
V gene: TRBV19
J gene: TRBJ2-3
D gene: NA
clone size: NA

CDR3 DNA: TGTGCCAGCAGTCGGACAGGGGCGGTGAACACTGAAGCTTTCTTT
CDR3 protein: CASSRTGAVNTEAFF
CDR3 length: 15
V gene: TRBV28
J gene: TRBJ1-1
D gene: TRBD1
clone size: NA

CDR3 DNA: TGCAGTGGACAGGGAGATGAGACCCAGTACTTC
CDR3 protein: CSGQGDETQYF
CDR3 length: 11
V gene: TRBV20-1
J gene: TRBJ2-5
D gene: TRBD1
clone size: NA

CDR3 DNA: TGTGCCAGCAGCGTAGTCGTATCGGCCGGGGAGCTGTTTTTT
CDR3 protein: CASSVVVSAGELFF
CDR3 length: 14
V gene: TRBV9
J gene: TRBJ2-2
D gene: NA
clone size: NA

CDR3 DNA: TGTGCCAGCAGTTATGCGGACAGAGAGACCCAGTACTTC
CDR3 protein: CASSYADRETQYF
CDR3 length: 13
V gene: TRBV25-1
J gene: TRBJ2-5
D gene: NA
clone size: NA

CDR3 DNA: TGCGCCAGCAGCAGTCCAGGGGGCGCCGATGAAAAACTGTTTTTT
CDR3 protein: CASSSPGGADEKLFF
CDR3 length: 15
V gene: TRBV5-1
J gene: TRBJ1-4
D gene: TRBD1
clone size: NA

CDR3 DNA: TGTGCCAGCTCAGCCCCGGGGGACACCATATATTTT
CDR3 protein: CASSAPGDTIYF
CDR3 length: 12
V gene: TRBV18
J gene: TRBJ1-3
D gene: NA
clone size: NA

CDR3 DNA: TGTGCCAGCAGCCAAGACCTCGGGGGGCGGGGGCCCTCCTACGAGCAGTACTTC
CDR3 protein: CASSQDLGGRGPSYEQYF
CDR3 length: 18
V gene: TRBV4-2
J gene: TRBJ2-7
D gene: NA
clone size: NA

CDR3 DNA: TGCAGCGTTATCGATTGGGGGGGCTCTGGGGCCAACGTCCTGACTTTC
CDR3 protein: CSVIDWGGSGANVLTF
CDR3 length: 16
V gene: TRBV29-1
J gene: TRBJ2-6
D gene: TRBD2
clone size: NA